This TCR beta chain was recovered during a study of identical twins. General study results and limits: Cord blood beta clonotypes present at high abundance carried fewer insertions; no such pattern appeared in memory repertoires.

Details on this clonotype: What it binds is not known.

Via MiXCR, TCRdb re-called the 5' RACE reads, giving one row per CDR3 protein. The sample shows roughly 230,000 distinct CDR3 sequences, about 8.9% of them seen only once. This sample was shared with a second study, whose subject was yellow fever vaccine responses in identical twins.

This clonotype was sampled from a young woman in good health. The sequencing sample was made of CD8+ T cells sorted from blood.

The CDR3 sequence: CASSRHRDRGYEQYF. The CDR3, as DNA: TGTGCCAGCAGTAGACACCGGGACAGGGGCTACGAGCAGTACTTC. This chain connects TRBV27 to TRBJ2-7, with TRBD1 matching over 10 bases. The CDR3 has 15 amino acids. Germline CDR1 MNHEY, CDR2 SMNVEV (reference sequence). Trimming cost V 5 bases and J 3 bases; bases outside gene matches: 7.